Each of the 17 T cell receptor beta chains below was sequenced from the same sample in a study of blood T cell repertoires in COVID-19. Produced via immunoSEQ multiplex PCR; TCRdb's table is partial and in-frame only. The sample consists of roughly 73,000 clones, around 90% of them appearing once. Sequencing was carried out using peripheral blood. Receptors were obtained from a human donor in a cohort sampled during active COVID-19.

This clone was seen a few times. The chain has TRBV7-6 and TRBJ1-1; TRBD1 agrees at 10 bases. This CDR3 spans 15 amino acids. The germline V gene encodes CDR1 SGHVS and CDR2 FNYEAQ. J was trimmed by 0 bases and V by 5 bases; bases with no gene match: 3. The CDR3: CASSPGQGMNTEAFF. In DNA form, the CDR3 reads TGTGCCAGCAGCCCGGGACAGGGGATGAACACTGAAGCTTTCTTT.

The chain links TRBV5-4 to TRBJ2-7; 7 nucleotides match TRBD1. This CDR3 comprises 11 residues. From germline, CDR1 is SGHNT and CDR2 YYREEE (reference sequence). V trimming: 6 bases; J trimming: 6 bases; junction bases outside the gene matches: 3. The CDR3 protein is CASTNRGEQYF. Written as DNA, the CDR3 is TGTGCCAGCACCAACAGGGGCGAGCAGTACTTC.

The chain is built from TRBV5-1 and TRBJ2-5; TRBD1 aligns across 8 bases. Germline V gene sequence: CDR1 SGHRS, CDR2 YFSETQ. CDR3 length: 16 amino acids. Trimming at V came to 4 bases and at J to 7 bases, leaving 15 bases not matched to a gene. CDR3 DNA: TGCGCCAGCAGCCCCCGGGCCCGACAGGGGACCGGGACCCAGTACTTC. Translated, it gives CASSPRARQGTGTQYF.

This clone came up a few times. The rearrangement links TRBV6-4 to TRBJ2-4; D gene ambiguous. The CDR3 length is 11 residues. The V gene's germline CDR1 is MRHNA and CDR2 SNTAGT. Written as DNA, the CDR3 is TGTGCTGGCCTAGCCAAAAACATTCAGTACTTC. Translated, it gives CAGLAKNIQYF.

V and J are TRBV30 and TRBJ2-1; TRBD2 aligns across 7 bases. Trimming cost V 4 bases and J 9 bases; bases outside gene matches: 6. Germline lookup yields CDR1 GTSNPN and CDR2 SVGIG (reference sequence). The CDR3 loop spans 12 amino acids. CDR3 nucleotides: TGTGCCTGGAAATCACTAGCGAGTGAGCAGTTCTTC. Amino acid sequence: CAWKSLASEQFF.

The V call is TRBV12-5, the J call TRBJ1-1; unclear D gene. The CDR3 totals 15 residues. Looked up from germline, CDR1 is LGHNT and CDR2 is FRNRAP. V lost 5 bases, J lost 0 bases, and 13 bases lay in between. As DNA, the CDR3 is TGTGCTAGTGGTCCACCTCGAGGGATGAACACTGAAGCTTTCTTT. The encoded protein is CASGPPRGMNTEAFF.

V and J are TRBV11-1 and TRBJ1-3; D is unresolved. From germline, CDR1 is SGHAT and CDR2 FQDESV (reference sequence). The CDR3 totals 15 residues. With 3 bases removed from V and 0 bases from J, the gap between germline ends came to 9 bases. The CDR3 loop reads CASSFRGNSGNTIYF. The CDR3 region has the DNA TGTGCCAGCAGCTTTCGGGGTAACTCTGGAAACACCATATATTTT.

V gene TRBV9 combines with J gene TRBJ1-5; no firm D call. Trimming removed 1 base from V and 2 bases from J, with 10 bases in between. The CDR3 length is 15 residues. Germline values: CDR1 SGDLS, CDR2 YYNGEE. CDR3 nucleotide sequence: TGTGCCAGCAGCGTAATAAGAGGAGGCAATCAGCCCCAGCATTTT. Amino acids: CASSVIRGGNQPQHF. The full variable domain, rest sourced from reference TRBV9 and TRBJ1-5, is DSGVTQTPKHLITATGQRVTLRCSPRSGDLSVYWYQQSLDQGLQFLIQYYNGEERAKGNILERFSAQQFPDLHSELNLSSLELGDSALYFCASSVIRGGNQPQHFGDGTRLSIL.

V usage is TRBV11-2 and J usage is TRBJ1-6; tentative D call: TRBD1 (5 bases). The length of the CDR3 is 14 residues. Germline V lookup: CDR1 SGHAT, CDR2 FQNNGV. V shed 4 bases and J shed 10 bases, with 14 bases lying between them. The CDR3 DNA is TGTGCCAGCAGCTCCCTCCGGGGGAACTCACCCCTCCACTTT. Protein: CASSSLRGNSPLHF.

A few counts support this clone. The CDR3, as DNA: TGCAGTGCTAGTCCGACTAGCGGGGGGTACAATGAGCAGTTCTTC. Amino acids: CSASPTSGGYNEQFF. The J gene is TRBJ2-1, the V gene TRBV20-1; 13 bases are a match to TRBD2. Germline V gene lookup returns CDR1 DFQATT and CDR2 SNEGSKA (reference sequence). The CDR3 is made up of 15 amino acids. The ends lost 3 bases at V and 4 bases at J; junction bases unmatched: 3.

This chain links TRBV28 with TRBJ2-3, with 10 bases matching TRBD1. V trimming: 4 bases; J trimming: 4 bases; junction bases outside the gene matches: 8. The CDR3 loop spans 16 amino acids. Germline assignment: CDR1 MDHEN and CDR2 SYDVKM. CDR3 residues: CASSSGQGVLPDTQYF. The CDR3 coding sequence is TGTGCCAGCAGTTCCGGACAGGGGGTATTGCCAGATACGCAGTATTTT. Drawing the rest from reference TRBV28 and TRBJ2-3, the complete variable domain is DVKVTQSSRYLVKRTGEKVFLECVQDMDHENMFWYRQDPGLGLRLIYFSYDVKMKEKGDIPEGYSVSREKKERFSLILESASTNQTSMYLCASSSGQGVLPDTQYFGPGTRLTVL.

This clone appeared a single time. The V call is TRBV5-1, the J call TRBJ2-7; the match to TRBD2 covers 8 bases. V trimming: 3 bases; J trimming: 1 base; junction bases outside the gene matches: 9. CDR3 length: 16 amino acids. Per the germline V gene, CDR1 is SGHRS and CDR2 is YFSETQ. The CDR3 loop is CASSWSGGQLSYEQYF. In nucleotides, the CDR3 is TGCGCCAGCAGCTGGAGCGGGGGCCAACTATCCTACGAGCAGTACTTC. The full variable domain, completed using reference TRBV5-1 and TRBJ2-7, is KAGVTQTPRYLIKTRGQQVTLSCSPISGHRSVSWYQQTPGQGLQFLFEYFSETQRNKGNFPGRFSGRQFSNSRSEMNVSTLELGDSALYLCASSWSGGQLSYEQYFGPGTRLTVT.

A few counts support this clone. The rearrangement joins TRBV5-4 to TRBJ2-5, with D possibly being TRBD2 (6 bases). The CDR3 contains 16 residues. V was shortened by 4 bases and J by 2 bases, with 18 bases between the two germline ends. The V gene's germline CDR1 is SGHNT and CDR2 YYREEE (reference sequence). This chain's CDR3 is CASSTDLWREQETQYF. CDR3 nucleotide sequence: TGTGCCAGCAGCACGGACCTTTGGCGGGAACAAGAGACCCAGTACTTC.

This chain uses TRBV10-3 with TRBJ2-1, with 10 bases fitting TRBD2. V shed 4 bases and J 7 bases; nucleotides not matched to a gene: 4. CDR3 length: 14 residues. Germline loops: CDR1 ENHRY, CDR2 SYGVKD. DNA for the CDR3: TGTGCCATCAGTGGGCCTAGCGGGAGTAATGAGCAGTTCTTC. Translated: CAISGPSGSNEQFF.

This clone has more than one count but fewer than ten. Other DNA sequences in this specimen translate into the identical CDR3. The V gene is TRBV29-1, the J gene TRBJ1-1; D unclear. Germline lookup yields CDR1 SQVTM and CDR2 ANQGSEA. Trimming removed 1 base at V and 0 bases at J, with 6 bases between. The CDR3 covers 13 residues. This CDR3 reads CSVEGQVNTEAFF. The CDR3 DNA sequence: TGCAGCGTTGAAGGGCAAGTGAACACTGAAGCTTTCTTT. Looking up the rest from reference TRBV29-1 and TRBJ1-1 gives the full variable domain: SAVISQKPSRDICQRGTSLTIQCQVDSQVTMMFWYRQQPGQSLTLIATANQGSEATYESGFVIDKFPISRPNLTFSTLTVSNMSPEDSSIYLCSVEGQVNTEAFFGQGTRLTVV.

This chain connects TRBV5-8 to TRBJ1-2; D call uncertain. The CDR3 contains 13 residues. With 0 bases removed from V and 10 bases from J, the gap between germline ends came to 13 bases. Germline assignment: CDR1 SGHTS and CDR2 YDEGEE. The CDR3 spells CASSLGAAPTYTF. The CDR3, as DNA: TGTGCCAGCAGCTTGGGCGCGGCTCCTACCTACACCTTC.

The chain combines TRBV10-1 with TRBJ2-5, with D hard to call. Looked up from germline, CDR1 is WNHNN and CDR2 is SYGVQD (reference sequence). With 2 bases removed from V and 4 bases from J, the gap between germline ends came to 11 bases. This CDR3 has 14 amino acids. CDR3 DNA sequence: TGCGCCAGCAGTGAGACGAAACTCCCAGAGACCCAGTACTTC. Translating gives CASSETKLPETQYF.